This T cell receptor beta chain is drawn from a study of shared clonotypes between healthy human individuals. Looking at the study overall: Contributing individuals were a couple of females and a few males aged 18 to 49.

General study findings and limits: Naive subsets, compared against memory subsets, generally had larger estimated richness values.

Germline-derived CDR1 and CDR2 are LNHDA and SQIVND (reference sequence). The CDR3 loop spans 13 amino acids. V shed 5 bases and J shed 2 bases, with 9 bases lying between them. In regard to this clone: The antigen is unknown.

Repertoires were generated with immunoSEQ multiplex PCR, while TCRdb's copy carries only in-frame clones and drops some. This table has millions of clones, approximately 94% appearing once. Naive CD8 cells, CD45RO-negative and positively selected for CCR7, excluded terminally differentiated effector memory CD45RA+ cells. The clonotype originates from a man between 18 and 35 years old in good health. Some clones in this sample may be carry-over from other donors' samples. Specimen: naive CD8+ T cells from PBMCs. This sequence joins TRBV19 and TRBJ1-2; D uncertain. The CDR3 coding sequence is TGTGCCAGTAGTTGGGTGTCGAACTATGGCTACACCTTC. Translation: CASSWVSNYGYTF. Supplemented by reference TRBV19 and TRBJ1-2, the full variable domain reads DGGITQSPKYLFRKEGQNVTLSCEQNLNHDAMYWYRQDPGQGLRLIYYSQIVNDFQKGDIAEGYSVSREKKESFPLTVTSAQKNPTAFYLCASSWVSNYGYTFGSGTRLTVV.